This T cell receptor beta chain came from a study of blood T cell repertoires in COVID-19. Study overall: Acute and convalescent COVID-19 samples came from the United States, Italy and Spain. T cells, B-cell-depleted T cells, or PBMCs supplied cDNA or gDNA.

This CDR3 contains 15 residues. Per the germline V gene, CDR1 is SGHRS and CDR2 is YFSETQ. Trimming stripped 6 bases from V and 0 bases from J, with 14 bases between. Under the authors' procedure: Estimated nucleated cell counts came from reference gene primer amplification. Produced via immunoSEQ multiplex PCR; TCRdb's table is partial and in-frame only. That table furnishes V, J and clone size, whereas the DNA furnished D and trimming. The data hold hundreds of thousands of clones, with roughly 80% observed a single time. Enrolled during active infection, Seattle patients were then followed longitudinally.

Material: peripheral blood. The genes are TRBV5-1 and TRBJ2-3; possibly TRBD2 for D (5 bases). The sequence derives from a woman of 80 years or more with COVID-19, enrolled during active disease. Here the CDR3 DNA reads TGCGCCAGCACCCTACTAAGCGGCAGCACAGATACGCAGTATTTT. It translates to CASTLLSGSTDTQYF.